This is a list of T cell receptor beta chains from one sample in a study of breast tumors, draining lymph nodes, adjacent tissues. In TCRdb, the multiplex PCR reads were re-called with MiXCR into one record per CDR3 protein. The sample consists of under 300,000 distinct CDR3 sequences, 30% to 35% of them appearing once. The material sequenced was axillary lymph node tissue. The receptors were gathered from a female donor with breast cancer. Some clones in this sample may be carry-over from other donors' samples. Both conserved end residues are part of each CDR3. The D gene is left open where the match is weak. The listing skips clone size in some rows; elsewhere it reads once, few, many or a size class.

J: TRBJ2-6; size: -; D: TRBD1; V: TRBV5-1; CDR3: CASSLGQGGANVLTF; DNA: TGCGCCAGCAGCTTGGGACAGGGGGGGGCCAACGTCCTGACTTTC
J: TRBJ2-6; size: -; D: TRBD2; V: TRBV20-1; CDR3: CSARWTSGANVLTF; DNA: TGCAGTGCTAGATGGACTAGCGGGGCCAACGTCCTGACTTTC
J: TRBJ2-5; size: -; D: -; V: TRBV10-3; CDR3: CAIRDTEYQETQYF; DNA: TGTGCCATCAGGGACACCGAGTACCAAGAGACCCAGTACTTC
J: TRBJ2-5; size: many; D: TRBD1; V: TRBV6-5; CDR3: CASRPQGAGETQYF; DNA: TGTGCCAGCAGGCCACAGGGGGCGGGGGAGACCCAGTACTTC
J: TRBJ2-5; size: many; D: TRBD1; V: TRBV4-3; CDR3: CASSPLRDRVQTQYF; DNA: TGCGCCAGCAGCCCCCTCCGGGACAGGGTGCAGACCCAGTACTTC
J: TRBJ2-2; size: many; D: -; V: TRBV11-2; CDR3: CASSLRGPNTGELFF; DNA: TGTGCCAGCAGCTTACGGGGCCCAAACACCGGGGAGCTGTTTTTT
J: TRBJ1-6; size: -; D: -; V: TRBV20-1; CDR3: CSASSLGRSSPLHF; DNA: TGCAGTGCCAGCAGCTTAGGCCGGAGTTCACCCCTCCACTTT
J: TRBJ1-2; size: -; D: TRBD1; V: TRBV25-1; CDR3: CASSARTGQSIGGYTF; DNA: TGTGCCAGCAGTGCTAGAACGGGACAGTCCATAGGGGGCTACACCTTC
J: TRBJ2-5; size: -; D: -; V: TRBV24-1; CDR3: CATLYRWQGNVCKRSREPQYF; DNA: TGTGCCACACTCTACCGGTGGCAGGGGAACGTTTGTAAGAGGAGTAGAGAGCCCCAGTACTTC
J: TRBJ1-3; size: many; D: -; V: TRBV2; CDR3: CASSLGGTRSGNTIYF; DNA: TGTGCCAGCAGCCTTGGGGGCACAAGGAGTGGAAACACCATATATTTT
J: TRBJ1-1; size: few; D: -; V: TRBV5-1; CDR3: CASSFGDPNTEAFF; DNA: TGCGCCAGCAGCTTTGGGGATCCGAACACTGAAGCTTTCTTT
J: TRBJ1-2; size: many; D: -; V: TRBV30; CDR3: CAWSGRETPQHYGYTF; DNA: TGTGCCTGGAGTGGGCGAGAGACACCCCAACACTATGGCTACACCTTC
J: TRBJ2-2; size: many; D: -; V: TRBV11-2; CDR3: CASSLLRQGTGELFF; DNA: TGTGCCAGCAGCTTACTTCGGCAGGGGACCGGGGAGCTGTTTTTT
J: TRBJ2-7; size: many; D: -; V: TRBV5-5; CDR3: CASSSAVAFYEQYF; DNA: TGTGCCAGCAGCTCCGCCGTTGCTTTCTACGAGCAGTACTTC
J: TRBJ1-2; size: -; D: -; V: TRBV30; CDR3: CAWGLQGDYGYTF; DNA: TGTGCCTGGGGTCTACAGGGCGACTATGGCTACACCTTC
J: TRBJ1-6; size: many; D: TRBD1; V: TRBV10-3; CDR3: CATRDRASSYNSPLHF; DNA: TGTGCCACCCGGGACAGGGCGAGCTCCTATAATTCACCCCTCCACTTT
J: TRBJ2-1; size: many; D: TRBD2; V: TRBV15; CDR3: CATSTRTSDTLFF; DNA: TGTGCCACCAGCACCCGGACTAGCGACACCTTATTCTTC
J: TRBJ2-5; size: many; D: -; V: TRBV12-3/TRBV12-4; CDR3: CASSLDGWQETQYF; DNA: TGTGCCAGCAGTTTAGATGGGTGGCAAGAGACCCAGTACTTC
J: TRBJ2-6; size: -; D: -; V: TRBV6-4; CDR3: CASSDLDSDNVLTF; DNA: TGTGCCAGCAGTGACCTTGACAGCGATAACGTCCTGACTTTC
J: TRBJ2-7; size: few; D: TRBD2; V: TRBV28; CDR3: CASSLAGPTPRQYF; DNA: TGTGCCAGTAGCCTAGCGGGGCCCACCCCGCGGCAGTACTTC
J: TRBJ2-2; size: many; D: TRBD2; V: TRBV4-1; CDR3: CASSQWGGTNTGELFF; DNA: TGCGCCAGCAGCCAATGGGGGGGGACGAACACCGGGGAGCTGTTTTTT
J: TRBJ2-3; size: many; D: -; V: TRBV19; CDR3: CASRPITGLSTDTQYF; DNA: TGTGCCAGTAGACCCATAACAGGGTTGAGCACAGATACGCAGTATTTT
J: TRBJ1-2; size: -; D: -; V: TRBV7-9; CDR3: CASSPTHGGGYGYTF; DNA: TGTGCCAGCAGCCCAACACACGGGGGTGGCTATGGCTACACCTTC
J: TRBJ1-6; size: -; D: -; V: TRBV12-3/TRBV12-4; CDR3: CASSLYAPGASYNSPLHF; DNA: TGTGCCAGCAGTCTATACGCCCCAGGGGCCTCCTATAATTCACCCCTCCACTTT
J: TRBJ2-2; size: many; D: TRBD2; V: TRBV7-3; CDR3: CASSLTTSGNTGELFF; DNA: TGTGCCAGCAGCTTAACGACTAGCGGGAACACCGGGGAGCTGTTTTTT
J: TRBJ1-2; size: many; D: -; V: TRBV19; CDR3: CASSPSFPHGYTF; DNA: TGTGCCAGTAGTCCAAGTTTCCCGCATGGCTACACCTTC
J: TRBJ2-3; size: many; D: -; V: TRBV20-1; CDR3: CSARVKATDTQYF; DNA: TGCAGTGCTAGAGTAAAAGCCACAGATACGCAGTATTTT
J: TRBJ1-5; size: -; D: -; V: TRBV30; CDR3: CAWSVKQGQPQHF; DNA: TGTGCCTGGAGTGTCAAACAGGGCCAGCCCCAGCATTTT
J: TRBJ2-3; size: -; D: -; V: TRBV27; CDR3: CASSLDSFADTQYF; DNA: TGTGCCAGCAGTTTAGATAGTTTTGCAGATACGCAGTATTTT
J: TRBJ2-2; size: many; D: -; V: TRBV24-1; CDR3: CATSGGARTGELFF; DNA: TGTGCCACCAGTGGAGGGGCGCGGACCGGGGAGCTGTTTTTT
J: TRBJ1-4; size: -; D: -; V: TRBV2; CDR3: CASRDMGLTLF; DNA: TGTGCCAGCCGGGACATGGGGCTTACGCTTTTT
J: TRBJ2-1; size: -; D: TRBD2; V: TRBV11-2; CDR3: CASSLGGGYSEQFF; DNA: TGTGCCAGCAGCTTAGGGGGGGGTTACAGTGAGCAGTTCTTC